This TCR beta chain was profiled in a study of T cells in Graves' hyperthyroidism and ophthalmopathy. The CDR3 has 13 amino acids. V was pared by 8 bases and J by 3 bases, with 14 bases between. Germline values: CDR1 SNHLY, CDR2 FYNNEI. The source material, RNA transcripts, was used to amplify TCR beta CDR3 regions. When the TCR CDR3 underwent first-round RT-PCR, the HTBI primer set was used. TCRdb reprocessed the multiplex PCR reads with MiXCR, giving one entry per CDR3 protein. This sample carries about 270,000 distinct CDR3 sequences, roughly 15% of them seen once, and the ten largest clones take around 30%. At least ten counts were recorded for this clonotype.

The J gene is TRBJ2-7, the V gene TRBV2; D is perhaps TRBD2 (5 bases). The clonotype originates from a woman aged 45-60 years with Graves' hyperthyroidism that later progressed to Graves' ophthalmopathy. Sequencing input: blood. The CDR3 is CASSPWESYEQYF. CDR3 in DNA: TGTGCCAGCTCCCCTTGGGAGAGCTACGAGCAGTACTTC. Full variable domain (remainder filled in from reference TRBV2 and TRBJ2-7): EPEVTQTPSHQVTQMGQEVILRCVPISNHLYFYWYRQILGQKVEFLVSFYNNEISEKSEIFDDQFSVERPDGSNFTLKIRSTKLEDSAMYFCASSPWESYEQYFGPGTRLTVT.